What follows are 8 T cell receptor beta chains derived from one specimen sequenced in a study of CD8 T cells in ankylosing spondylitis. TCRdb re-derived calls from the 5' RACE reads in MiXCR, one entry per CDR3 protein. The repertoire holds 200,000 to 250,000 distinct CDR3 sequences, with approximately 8.4% as singletons. Source material: blood, either unsorted or a sorted T cell fraction (not recorded which). The receptors derive from a female donor with ankylosing spondylitis or in good health (not recorded which).

This clonotype was seen ten or more times. This rearrangement joins TRBV29-1 to TRBJ2-5; 7 nucleotides match TRBD2. V lost 6 bases, J lost 5 bases, and 12 bases stayed unmatched. Looked up from germline, CDR1 is SQVTM and CDR2 is ANQGSEA. The CDR3 loop spans 14 amino acids. CDR3 region: CSVPPRGSTETQYF. CDR3 coding DNA: TGCAGCGTGCCCCCGCGGGGGAGTACGGAGACCCAGTACTTC.

There are many counts of this clonotype. The rearrangement uses TRBV10-2 and TRBJ2-7; weak D call: TRBD1 (5 bases). This CDR3 contains 13 residues. V lost 4 bases to trimming and J lost 3 bases, with 10 bases between them. The germline V gene has CDR1 WSHSY and CDR2 SAAADI. Here the CDR3 DNA reads TGCGCCAGCAGTGTGGGCAGGGACTACGAGCAGTACTTC. It encodes CASSVGRDYEQYF.

This clonotype was seen ten or more times. The chain joins TRBV12-3 or TRBV12-4 to TRBJ2-5, with 13 bases lining up with TRBD2. J gave up 4 bases and V 2 bases, and 4 bases lay outside the gene matches. The CDR3 is made up of 16 amino acids. The CDR3 loop reads CASSLRTSGSGETQYF. CDR3 coding DNA: TGTGCCAGCAGTTTAAGGACTAGCGGGAGTGGAGAGACCCAGTACTTC.

This clonotype was found many times. J is TRBJ1-2 and V is TRBV6-1, with D perhaps matching TRBD1 (5 bases). Germline V CDR1 and CDR2: MNHNS, SASEGT. V was shortened by 1 base and J by 8 bases, with 11 bases between the two germline ends. The CDR3 has 13 residues. The CDR3 is CASSEGGVVGYTF. In DNA form, the CDR3 reads TGTGCCAGCAGTGAAGGGGGGGTCGTCGGCTACACCTTC.

This clonotype was counted many times. V gene TRBV6-2 or TRBV6-3 combines with J gene TRBJ2-1; 11 bases align to TRBD2. The CDR3 is 16 residues long. The junction had 12 bases not matched to a gene; V was cut back by 7 bases and J by 7 bases. Germline CDR1 reads MNHEY; CDR2 reads SVGEGT. The CDR3 sequence: CASKVARLAGFNEQFF. In DNA, the CDR3 is TGTGCCAGCAAGGTTGCTAGACTAGCGGGATTTAATGAGCAGTTCTTC.

This clonotype showed up many times. The V and J genes are TRBV5-1 and TRBJ1-5; 7 bases are shared with TRBD1. V trimming: 0 bases; J trimming: 7 bases; junction bases outside the gene matches: 4. CDR1 is SGHRS, CDR2 YFSETQ, per germline. The CDR3 is 14 residues long. The CDR3 DNA sequence: TGCGCCAGCAGCTTGGAGGGGGCGCCGCAGCCCCAGCATTTT. It codes for CASSLEGAPQPQHF. Full variable domain (missing parts from reference TRBV5-1 and TRBJ1-5): KAGVTQTPRYLIKTRGQQVTLSCSPISGHRSVSWYQQTPGQGLQFLFEYFSETQRNKGNFPGRFSGRQFSNSRSEMNVSTLELGDSALYLCASSLEGAPQPQHFGDGTRLSIL.

This clonotype has at least ten counts. The CDR3 loop is CATSGGGQGTETQYF. In DNA, the CDR3 is TGTGCCACCAGTGGAGGAGGACAGGGGACGGAGACCCAGTACTTC. The rearrangement uses TRBV24-1 and TRBJ2-5, with 9 bases that match TRBD1. The CDR3 has 15 amino acids. V shed 5 bases, J shed 5 bases, and the junction held 8 bases outside the gene matches. Per the germline V gene, CDR1 is KGHDR and CDR2 is SFDVKD.

This clonotype was seen at least ten times. This sequence joins TRBV3-1 and TRBJ2-2, with D uncertain. From germline, CDR1 is LGHDT and CDR2 YNNKEL (reference sequence). V gave up 5 bases and J gave up 2 bases, with 21 bases separating them. The length of the CDR3 is 18 residues. The DNA for the CDR3 is TGTGCCAGCAGCGAAACGGTTCGGTCTCGTTCAAACACCGGGGAGCTGTTTTTT. Protein: CASSETVRSRSNTGELFF.